One and the same sample provided the 25 T cell receptor beta chains below, sequenced in a study of shared clonotypes between healthy human individuals. This table comes from immunoSEQ multiplex PCR, and its TCRdb copy is limited to in-frame clones, with some not included. Among around 2.5 million clones listed, roughly 93% were seen once. The sequenced sample was naive CD4+ T cells from PBMCs. Subset indicated: CD45RA+ positively selected. These receptors came from a young man in good health. Some clones in this sample may be carry-over from other donors' samples.

This clone was observed once. This sequence joins TRBV19 and TRBJ2-7, with D possibly matching TRBD2 (5 bases). Per the germline V gene, CDR1 is LNHDA and CDR2 is SQIVND (reference sequence). Trimming took 6 bases from V and 5 from J, leaving 14 bases between them. The CDR3 is made up of 13 amino acids. CDR3 amino acids: CASRRAMGDEQYF. The CDR3 DNA is TGTGCCAGTAGAAGGGCTATGGGAGACGAGCAGTACTTC. Filled out from reference TRBV19 and TRBJ2-7, the complete variable domain reads DGGITQSPKYLFRKEGQNVTLSCEQNLNHDAMYWYRQDPGQGLRLIYYSQIVNDFQKGDIAEGYSVSREKKESFPLTVTSAQKNPTAFYLCASRRAMGDEQYFGPGTRLTVT.

The chain has TRBV5-1 and TRBJ2-7; 11 bases line up with TRBD2. Trimming took 4 bases from V and 3 from J; bases not matched to a gene: 6. The CDR3 is made up of 15 amino acids. CDR1 and CDR2 from the germline V gene are SGHRS and YFSETQ. CDR3 coding DNA: TGCGCCAGCAGCCCCCTAGCGGGAGGCGACTACGAGCAGTACTTC. Encoded protein: CASSPLAGGDYEQYF.

This chain links TRBV7-9 with TRBJ1-4; 9 bases match TRBD1. Germline CDR1 SEHNR, CDR2 FQNEAQ (reference sequence). The trim removed 1 base at V and 7 bases at J, leaving 4 bases unmatched. CDR3 length: 15 residues. The DNA for the CDR3 is TGTGCCAGCAGCTTAGAGGGACAGGGTGGTGAAAAACTGTTTTTT. Protein product: CASSLEGQGGEKLFF.

This clone has a handful of counts. Other nucleotide sequences in the sample specify the same CDR3. The chain is built from TRBV11-3 and TRBJ1-1; D gene unclear. V was trimmed by 0 bases and J by 1 base, leaving 3 bases between them. The V gene's germline CDR1 is SGHNT and CDR2 YENEEA. The CDR3 has 13 residues. The CDR3 DNA follows: TGTGCCAGCAGCTTAGAGGGGAACACTGAAGCTTTCTTT. Translated, it gives CASSLEGNTEAFF.

The V gene is TRBV2, the J gene TRBJ2-1; 10 nucleotides agree with TRBD2. This CDR3 has 13 residues. Germline CDR1 SNHLY, CDR2 FYNNEI. V dropped 7 bases and J dropped 10; count of bases not matched to a gene: 7. CDR3: CASKLQLAGEQFF. In DNA form, the CDR3 reads TGTGCCAGCAAACTACAACTAGCGGGAGAGCAGTTCTTC.

The V gene is TRBV11-2, the J gene TRBJ2-7; 7 nucleotides align to TRBD1. Trimming at V came to 4 bases and at J to 5 bases, leaving 5 bases not matched to a gene. The CDR3 extends over 13 amino acids. Germline V gives CDR1 SGHAT, CDR2 FQNNGV. DNA of the CDR3: TGTGCCAGCAGCTCGGGACAGACGGACGAGCAGTACTTC. It yields the protein CASSSGQTDEQYF.

The CDR3 nucleotides are TGTGCCAGCAGCTTAGCATGGGGCGGGTATGGCTACACCTTC. Translating it yields CASSLAWGGYGYTF. The J gene is TRBJ1-2, the V gene TRBV7-2; D is perhaps TRBD1 (5 bases). Trimming removed 0 bases from V and 5 bases from J, with 10 bases in between. Germline CDR1 SGHTA, CDR2 FQGNSA. This CDR3 comprises 14 residues.

This clone was counted once. In the same sample, other DNA sequences code for this CDR3. The V and J genes are TRBV10-3 and TRBJ2-5, with TRBD2 matching 10 bases. The trim removed 6 bases at V and 2 bases at J, leaving 3 bases unmatched. CDR3 length equals 14 residues. CDR1 is ENHRY, CDR2 SYGVKD, per germline. CDR3 bases: TGTGCCATCAGCCCTAGCGGGGGACAAGAGACCCAGTACTTC. This encodes CAISPSGGQETQYF.

Turning to this clone: The sample carries other DNA sequences with the same CDR3. The gene calls are TRBV9 and TRBJ2-3, with a weak D call TRBD1 (5 bases). The CDR3 runs 15 residues. The germline V gene encodes CDR1 SGDLS and CDR2 YYNGEE. Trimming shortened V by 0 bases and J by 2 bases, and 10 bases separated the two germline ends. DNA of the CDR3: TGTGCCAGCAGCGTAGGGGGCAGAACCACAGATACGCAGTATTTT. The encoded protein is CASSVGGRTTDTQYF. Looking up the rest from reference TRBV9 and TRBJ2-3 gives the full variable domain: DSGVTQTPKHLITATGQRVTLRCSPRSGDLSVYWYQQSLDQGLQFLIQYYNGEERAKGNILERFSAQQFPDLHSELNLSSLELGDSALYFCASSVGGRTTDTQYFGPGTRLTVL.

This chain links TRBV5-1 with TRBJ2-2; 11 bases fit TRBD1. The CDR3 sequence is 16 residues long. V lost 0 bases and J lost 8; bases outside the gene matches: 6. CDR1 is SGHRS, CDR2 YFSETQ, per germline. The CDR3 reads CASSLAGQGAGGELFF. The CDR3 region has the DNA TGCGCCAGCAGCTTGGCCGGACAGGGGGCAGGTGGGGAGCTGTTTTTT.

V gene TRBV5-1 combines with J gene TRBJ1-1; a possible D gene is TRBD1 (6 bases). From germline, CDR1 is SGHRS and CDR2 YFSETQ. V was clipped by 3 bases and J by 6 bases, with 15 bases between them. The CDR3 runs 14 residues. DNA of the CDR3: TGCGCCAGCAGCTCAGGGGCCCAGAGTGCTGAAGCTTTCTTT. As protein: CASSSGAQSAEAFF.

Regarding this clone: The sample holds other DNA sequences that translate to the same CDR3. The chain has TRBV7-9 and TRBJ2-7, with 8 nucleotides matching TRBD1. Trimming cost V 4 bases and J 2 bases; bases outside gene matches: 7. This CDR3 is built from 15 residues. Germline values: CDR1 SEHNR, CDR2 FQNEAQ (reference sequence). The CDR3 sequence: CASSSTGTGPYEQYF. In nucleotides, the CDR3 is TGTGCCAGCAGCTCGACCGGGACAGGACCCTACGAGCAGTACTTC.

The chain couples TRBV18 to TRBJ2-7; TRBD2 matches 9 bases. CDR1 and CDR2 from the germline V gene are KGHSH and LQKENI. The CDR3 consists of 16 residues. Unmatched junction bases numbered 10, after V lost 6 bases and J lost 1 base. The CDR3 DNA is TGTGCCAGCTCTCCTGCCCCGGCGGGGGGGTCCTACGAGCAGTACTTC. Residues: CASSPAPAGGSYEQYF.

J is TRBJ2-5 and V is TRBV9, with D possibly matching TRBD2 (7 bases). CDR1 is SGDLS and CDR2 is YYNGEE in the germline V gene. The CDR3 covers 16 residues. V was pared by 2 bases and J by 4 bases, with 18 bases between. CDR3 nucleotide sequence: TGTGCCAGCAGCGTCGGAGACCGGGGGGCGGGAGAGACCCAGTACTTC. It encodes CASSVGDRGAGETQYF.

The chain joins TRBV13 to TRBJ2-4; TRBD1 might be the D (6 bases). This CDR3 is 15 amino acids long. The germline V and J ends were trimmed by 0 bases and 2 bases, with 8 bases remaining between them. CDR1 and CDR2 (germline): PRHDT, FYEKMQ (reference sequence). The CDR3 DNA reads TGTGCCAGCAGCTTAGGGGGGGCCTCCAAAAACATTCAGTACTTC. This codes for CASSLGGASKNIQYF. The whole variable domain, remainder taken from reference TRBV13 and TRBJ2-4, is AAGVIQSPRHLIKEKRETATLKCYPIPRHDTVYWYQQGPGQDPQFLISFYEKMQSDKGSIPDRFSAQQFSDYHSELNMSSLELGDSALYFCASSLGGASKNIQYFGAGTRLSVL.

J is TRBJ2-5 and V is TRBV6-6, with a possible D match to TRBD2 (6 bases). Trimming took off 6 bases at V and 1 base at J, with 18 bases between the two ends. The CDR3 spans 16 residues. Germline CDR1 and CDR2: MNHNY and SVGAGI (reference sequence). CDR3 bases: TGTGCCAGCAGGCTAGCGAGTTGGGGGATCCAAGAGACCCAGTACTTC. This gives the protein CASRLASWGIQETQYF.

The chain recombines TRBV13 with TRBJ1-4; a weak D match, TRBD1 (6 bases). CDR1 is PRHDT and CDR2 is FYEKMQ in the germline V gene (reference sequence). Trimming removed 0 bases at V and 6 bases at J, with 11 bases between. The CDR3 has 15 residues. The CDR3 loop reads CASSLGLQGDEKLFF. CDR3 coding DNA: TGTGCCAGCAGCTTAGGTCTACAGGGAGATGAAAAACTGTTTTTT.

The V gene is TRBV27, the J gene TRBJ2-7, with 9 bases that match TRBD2. Per germline, CDR1 MNHEY and CDR2 SMNVEV (reference sequence). The CDR3 extends over 16 amino acids. The V and J ends lost 1 base and 0 bases, in that order; junction bases with no gene match: 4. The CDR3 loop is CASSLFGGRVSYEQYF. CDR3 sequence (DNA): TGTGCCAGCAGTTTATTCGGCGGGAGGGTCTCCTACGAGCAGTACTTC.

This chain links TRBV2 with TRBJ1-1, with D unclear. CDR3 length: 11 amino acids. Trimming removed 7 bases from V and 3 bases from J, with 6 bases in between. CDR1 and CDR2 from the germline V gene are SNHLY and FYNNEI. The DNA of the CDR3 is TGTGCCAGCACCTACTACACTGAAGCTTTCTTT. It codes for CASTYYTEAFF.

This chain joins TRBV28 and TRBJ2-2; TRBD1 matches at 9 bases. The CDR3 contains 18 residues. Germline V gene sequence: CDR1 MDHEN, CDR2 SYDVKM. V lost 5 bases, J lost 2 bases, and 12 bases stayed unmatched. CDR3 amino acids: CASSGAQGTGTNTGELFF. For the CDR3, the DNA is TGTGCCAGCAGTGGGGCCCAAGGGACAGGGACCAACACCGGGGAGCTGTTTTTT.

The V and J genes are TRBV19 and TRBJ2-1, with 8 bases identical to TRBD1. Germline lookup yields CDR1 LNHDA and CDR2 SQIVND (reference sequence). The V segment lost 6 bases and the J segment 1 base; nucleotides outside the gene matches: 11. The CDR3 consists of 17 residues. The CDR3: CASSRSDRAGSYNEQFF. The DNA of the CDR3 is TGTGCCAGTAGCCGGTCGGACAGGGCTGGTTCCTACAATGAGCAGTTCTTC.

The chain recombines TRBV11-2 with TRBJ2-3; the match to TRBD1 covers 8 bases. Germline trimming cut 2 bases from V and 2 bases from J; bases unmatched to any gene: 3. CDR1 SGHAT and CDR2 FQNNGV come from the germline V gene. The CDR3 length is 15 residues. Written as DNA, the CDR3 is TGTGCCAGCAGCTTACAGGGGGCCAACACAGATACGCAGTATTTT. Its protein is CASSLQGANTDTQYF.

This chain links TRBV18 with TRBJ1-4; a possible D gene is TRBD1 (6 bases). Per the germline V gene, CDR1 is KGHSH and CDR2 is LQKENI. The CDR3 consists of 15 residues. The germline V and J ends were trimmed by 3 bases and 5 bases, with 13 bases remaining between them. For the CDR3, the DNA is TGTGCCAGCTCACCGCTCCGGGACACAAATGAAAAACTGTTTTTT. Its translation is CASSPLRDTNEKLFF.

J is TRBJ1-2 and V is TRBV14, with TRBD1 matching 7 bases. V was clipped by 3 bases and J by 3 bases; unmatched bases: 16. Germline CDR1 is SGHDN and CDR2 is FVKESK. This CDR3 region has 18 residues. CDR3 amino acids: CASSQTKTGSKGYYGYTF. The CDR3 region has the DNA TGTGCCAGCAGCCAGACGAAGACAGGGTCTAAAGGGTACTATGGCTACACCTTC.

The gene calls are TRBV7-2 and TRBJ1-2; 7 bases map to TRBD1. The trim removed 6 bases at V and 8 bases at J, leaving 9 bases unmatched. This CDR3 has 13 residues. The germline V gene encodes CDR1 SGHTA and CDR2 FQGNSA. The CDR3 sequence is CASSFFGTAGYTF. The CDR3, as DNA: TGTGCCAGCAGTTTCTTCGGGACAGCAGGCTACACCTTC.